This T cell receptor (beta chain) was found in a study of Ad26.COV2.S vaccination and SARS-CoV-2 variants. Whole-study context: Intramuscular Ad26.COV2.S doses were given once or twice, 56 days apart. Overall study findings and caveats: Vaccinees reportedly had broad spike-specific CD8+ and CD4+ T cell responses. The TCR breadth and depth analyses may have understated or missed part of the total T cell responses.

CDR3 length: 14 amino acids. Germline V gene sequence: CDR1 SGHAT, CDR2 FQNNGV. V was pared by 1 base and J by 5 bases, with 5 bases of the junction left unmatched. Specified treatment: roughly 18 received Ad26.COV2.S at low or high dose, single or two shots; roughly five received placebo; per-sample allocation not given. After the first vaccine or placebo injection, samples were drawn on day 63. Comments on this clone: Its antigen is currently unknown.

The table came from immunoSEQ multiplex PCR; TCRdb's copy has only in-frame clones and leaves some out. The sample yields some 290,000 clones, around four fifths seen once. The V call is TRBV11-2, the J call TRBJ2-7; 7 nucleotides align to TRBD1. The source was peripheral blood, collected in a trial of Ad26.COV2.S vaccine versus placebo. The sequence derives from a person between 18 and 65 years old who received the Ad26.COV2.S COVID-19 vaccine or a placebo. The CDR3 protein is CASSLVGGGDEQYF. The CDR3, as DNA: TGTGCCAGCAGCTTAGTAGGGGGCGGCGACGAGCAGTACTTC.